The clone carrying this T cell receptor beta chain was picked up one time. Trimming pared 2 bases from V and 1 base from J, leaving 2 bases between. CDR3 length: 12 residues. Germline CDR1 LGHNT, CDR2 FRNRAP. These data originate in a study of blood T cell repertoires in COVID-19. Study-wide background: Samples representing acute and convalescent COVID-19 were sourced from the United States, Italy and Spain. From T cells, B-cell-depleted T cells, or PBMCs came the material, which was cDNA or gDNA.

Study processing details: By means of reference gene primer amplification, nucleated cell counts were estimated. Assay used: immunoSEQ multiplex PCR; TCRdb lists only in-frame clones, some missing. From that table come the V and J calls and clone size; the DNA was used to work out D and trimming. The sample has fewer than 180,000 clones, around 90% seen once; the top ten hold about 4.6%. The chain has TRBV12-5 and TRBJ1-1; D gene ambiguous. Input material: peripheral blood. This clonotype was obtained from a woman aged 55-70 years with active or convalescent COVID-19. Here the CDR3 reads CASGLRNTEAFF. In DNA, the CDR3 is TGTGCTAGTGGTTTGCGGAACACTGAAGCTTTCTTT.